A single sample gave rise to the 9 T cell receptor beta chains below, sequenced in a study of blood T cell repertoires in COVID-19. Using immunoSEQ multiplex PCR, the repertoire was profiled, and TCRdb retains in-frame clones only, with some absent. The sample lists about 87,000 clones; more than 75% were seen once. Sequenced: peripheral blood. Receptors were obtained from a man aged 35-49 years with acute or convalescent COVID-19.

A single count supports this clone. This rearrangement joins TRBV4-1 to TRBJ2-7, with a tentative D call TRBD1 (5 bases). V dropped 1 base and J dropped 5 bases, with 12 bases sitting between them. The germline V gene has CDR1 MGHRA and CDR2 YSYEKL. The CDR3 sequence is 14 residues long. In DNA form, the CDR3 reads TGCGCCAGCAGCCAAGCAGGGCTTGGGGACGAGCAGTACTTC. Amino acid sequence: CASSQAGLGDEQYF.

This sequence joins TRBV5-4 and TRBJ2-7; 8 bases agree with TRBD2. The CDR3 is made up of 17 amino acids. Germline V gene sequence: CDR1 SGHNT, CDR2 YYREEE (reference sequence). Losses at the gene ends were 4 bases for V and 5 bases for J; bases not matched to a gene: 17. For the CDR3, the DNA is TGTGCCAGCAGCCCCAGGCGGGGGGCGGGAGGTCTTCACGAGCAGTACTTC. It encodes CASSPRRGAGGLHEQYF.

The chain carries TRBV2 and TRBJ2-7; possible D gene TRBD2, 5 bases. This CDR3 comprises 14 residues. V lost 2 bases and J 5 bases, leaving 13 bases between the germline ends. Germline V CDR1 and CDR2: SNHLY, FYNNEI. The CDR3 DNA is TGTGCCAGCAGTGAAACAGAGGGTTCCCACGAGCAGTACTTC. Protein: CASSETEGSHEQYF.

The rearrangement uses TRBV11-3 and TRBJ2-3, with D possibly matching TRBD1 (6 bases). Germline CDR1 is SGHNT and CDR2 is YENEEA. The CDR3 runs to 16 residues. V was pared by 0 bases and J by 4 bases, with 14 bases between. CDR3 bases: TGTGCCAGCAGCTTAGAGGTCCGGACAGCTCCAGATACGCAGTATTTT. Its translation: CASSLEVRTAPDTQYF.

The chain recombines TRBV3-1 (or the pseudogene TRBV3-2) with TRBJ1-1; 7 bases are a match to TRBD1. Trimming took 0 bases from V and 3 from J; bases not matched to a gene: 4. The CDR3 covers 15 residues. The germline V gene has CDR1 LGHDT and CDR2 YNNKEL (reference sequence). In DNA, the CDR3 is TGTGCCAGCAGCCAAGACTGGCAGGGGGACACTGAAGCTTTCTTT. Translated: CASSQDWQGDTEAFF.

This clone appeared a few times. This chain links TRBV30 with TRBJ2-7; TRBD1 agrees at 11 bases. This CDR3 is built from 14 residues. Trimming removed 3 bases from V and 7 bases from J; junction bases left unmatched: 8. In germline, CDR1 is GTSNPN, CDR2 SVGIG (reference sequence). CDR3 sequence reads: CAWRRDRGMGEQYF. In nucleotides, the CDR3 is TGTGCCTGGAGGCGGGACAGGGGGATGGGGGAGCAGTACTTC.

The V and J genes are TRBV4-3 and TRBJ1-4, with a possible D match to TRBD1 (6 bases). Germline-derived CDR1 and CDR2 are LGHNA and YSLEER. The CDR3 is made up of 15 amino acids. Trimming left V 1 base short and J 0 bases short, with 6 bases between. Here the CDR3 reads CASSQGQATNEKLFF. Here the CDR3 DNA reads TGCGCCAGCAGCCAAGGACAGGCAACTAATGAAAAACTGTTTTTT.

This sequence joins TRBV3-1 (or the pseudogene TRBV3-2) and TRBJ2-2, with 10 bases identical to TRBD2. This CDR3 is 16 amino acids long. V lost 1 base to trimming and J lost 2 bases; unmatched junction nucleotides: 1. The germline CDR1 and CDR2 sequences are LGHDT and YNNKEL (reference sequence). CDR3 protein: CASSQGTSGNTGELFF. Written as DNA, the CDR3 is TGTGCCAGCAGCCAAGGGACTAGCGGAAACACCGGGGAGCTGTTTTTT.

CDR3 residues: CASSMDRGVGGTEAFF. The CDR3 coding sequence is TGCGCCAGCAGTATGGACAGGGGCGTTGGGGGCACTGAAGCTTTCTTT. The chain joins TRBV5-1 to TRBJ1-1, with 9 nucleotides matching TRBD1. Germline V gene sequence: CDR1 SGHRS, CDR2 YFSETQ. J lost 4 bases, V lost 5 bases, and 12 bases had no gene match. This CDR3 is built from 16 residues. Supplemented by reference TRBV5-1 and TRBJ1-1, the full variable domain reads KAGVTQTPRYLIKTRGQQVTLSCSPISGHRSVSWYQQTPGQGLQFLFEYFSETQRNKGNFPGRFSGRQFSNSRSEMNVSTLELGDSALYLCASSMDRGVGGTEAFFGQGTRLTVV.